This T cell receptor beta chain was identified in a study of CD8 T cells in ankylosing spondylitis. General study findings and limits: Those disease-linked clones were CD8+; they were also relatively rare in peripheral blood. Reported data indicate significant enrichment of disease-linked clones within matched ankylosing spondylitis synovial fluid. Among TCR beta sequences, a motif of 7 to 9 highly homologous variants appeared characteristic of ankylosing spondylitis blood.

Ten or more counts support this clonotype. The antigen is not known. Trimming pared 3 bases from V and 1 base from J, leaving 7 bases between. The CDR3 is 13 residues long. Per the germline V gene, CDR1 is DFQATT and CDR2 is SNEGSKA (reference sequence). As the method for making TCR beta libraries, quantitative 5'-RACE with molecular barcodes was used. TCRdb re-called the 5' RACE reads with MiXCR, one entry per CDR3 protein. Here the sample spans under 200,000 distinct CDR3 sequences, under 14% being singletons. The sequenced sample was blood, either unsorted or a sorted T cell fraction (not recorded which). This receptor was obtained from a male donor with ankylosing spondylitis or in good health (not recorded which). This rearrangement joins TRBV20-1 to TRBJ2-1; D remains ambiguous. CDR3 bases: TGCAGTGCTAGCAGTAGGTCCTACAATGAGCAGTTCTTC. Translating it yields CSASSRSYNEQFF.